The 8 T cell receptor beta chains listed next were all sequenced from one sample in a study of cytomegalovirus exposure and HLA in healthy donors. PCR primers comprised 60 Vbeta and 13 Jbeta primers. Sequencing used immunoSEQ multiplex PCR; TCRdb keeps in-frame clones, though not all of them. Of 100,000 or so clones in the sample, under 85% were seen once. The sequencing sample was made of PBMCs. Source of these receptors: a man aged 25 to 40 in good health and CMV-seronegative.

The chain carries TRBV30 and TRBJ2-3, with TRBD2 identical over 13 bases. This CDR3 is built from 16 residues. Germline values: CDR1 GTSNPN, CDR2 SVGIG (reference sequence). V trimming: 0 bases; J trimming: 1 base; junction bases outside the gene matches: 1. The DNA of the CDR3 is TGTGCCTGGAGTGTAGGACTAGCGGGGGGCACAGATACGCAGTATTTT. The encoded protein is CAWSVGLAGGTDTQYF.

The rearrangement uses TRBV11-2 and TRBJ2-2; 8 positions match TRBD1. The CDR3 consists of 17 residues. The ends lost 5 bases at V and 3 bases at J; junction bases unmatched: 11. Germline V gene sequence: CDR1 SGHAT, CDR2 FQNNGV. The CDR3 bases are TGTGCCAGCAGCCATTCGCAGGGGGCGCCGGACACCGGGGAGCTGTTTTTT. This codes for CASSHSQGAPDTGELFF.

This chain connects TRBV5-1 to TRBJ2-2, with D uncertain. Trimming took off 4 bases at V and 9 bases at J, with 13 bases between the two ends. Germline loops: CDR1 SGHRS, CDR2 YFSETQ. This CDR3 has 13 amino acids. CDR3 protein: CASSEQWARELFF. The DNA of the CDR3 is TGCGCCAGCAGCGAACAGTGGGCACGGGAGCTGTTTTTT.

This chain connects TRBV6-5 to TRBJ2-7; no firm D call. The germline CDR1 and CDR2 sequences are MNHEY and SVGAGI. The CDR3 runs to 13 residues. Trimming took 8 bases from V and 0 from J, leaving 11 bases between them. Here the CDR3 DNA reads TGTGCCAGCTCTATTGCGGACTCCTACGAGCAGTACTTC. The encoded protein is CASSIADSYEQYF.

This clone was seen more than once but under ten times. This sequence joins TRBV10-3 and TRBJ2-5, with 8 bases that match TRBD1. J lost 5 bases, V lost 5 bases, and 4 bases had no gene match. CDR3 length: 13 amino acids. CDR1 is ENHRY, CDR2 SYGVKD, per germline. The CDR3 DNA reads TGTGCCATCAGTCCAGGACAGGGCGAGACCCAGTACTTC. This sequence encodes CAISPGQGETQYF.

The chain is built from TRBV9 and TRBJ2-1; 7 bases are a match to TRBD2. The CDR3 loop spans 15 amino acids. The V and J ends lost 7 bases and 3 bases, in that order; junction bases with no gene match: 10. The V gene's germline CDR1 is SGDLS and CDR2 YYNGEE. CDR3 loop: CASHGGLADYNEQFF. In nucleotides, the CDR3 is TGTGCCAGCCACGGCGGGCTAGCGGACTACAATGAGCAGTTCTTC.

The chain combines TRBV7-8 with TRBJ2-7; possibly TRBD2 for D (6 bases). The CDR3 is made up of 16 amino acids. Looked up from germline, CDR1 is SGHVS and CDR2 is FQNEAQ. The ends were cut back, 0 bases at V and 6 bases at J, with 18 bases in the middle. CDR3 amino acids: CASSLASGQVGSEQYF. The CDR3 DNA is TGTGCCAGCAGCTTAGCTTCAGGTCAGGTCGGGAGCGAGCAGTACTTC.

The genes are TRBV19 and TRBJ2-3, with 11 bases fitting TRBD2. Germline V gives CDR1 LNHDA, CDR2 SQIVND (reference sequence). With V trimmed by 1 base and J by 5 bases, 2 bases remained unmatched. The CDR3 covers 15 residues. The CDR3 DNA sequence: TGTGCCAGTAGTATAGGGCTAGCGGGAGGAGATACGCAGTATTTT. It is translated as CASSIGLAGGDTQYF.